These 16 T cell receptor beta chains were sequenced from one sample in a study of breast tumors, draining lymph nodes, adjacent tissues. Breast cancer patients provided tissue from their axillary draining lymph nodes. TCRdb reprocessed the multiplex PCR reads with MiXCR, giving one entry per CDR3 protein. The data hold fewer than 140,000 distinct CDR3 sequences, with approximately 28% observed a single time. Sequenced material: axillary lymph node tissue. Receptors were obtained from a female donor with breast cancer. Some clones in this sample may be carry-over from other donors' samples.

On this clonotype: At one end the junction does not follow the germline gene, possibly because of a read error. The V gene is TRBV7-9, the J gene TRBJ1-6; D is possibly TRBD1 (5 bases). The length of the CDR3 is 16 residues. Germline V lookup: CDR1 SEHNR, CDR2 FQNEAQ (reference sequence). The CDR3 DNA sequence: TGTGCCAGCGGCTTAACCCTGACAGTAAATAATTCACCCCTCCACTTT. Amino acids: CASGLTLTVNNSPLHF.

The chain employs TRBV10-3 and TRBJ2-3; 12 bases are a match to TRBD2. The germline V gene has CDR1 ENHRY and CDR2 SYGVKD. V lost 6 bases and J lost 5; bases outside the gene matches: 3. The CDR3 consists of 14 residues. CDR3 DNA: TGTGCCATCAGGACGGGACTAGCGGGAGATACGCAGTATTTT. Its protein product is CAIRTGLAGDTQYF.

This clonotype occurred many times. This chain uses TRBV19 with TRBJ1-4; D unresolved. Germline V gene lookup returns CDR1 LNHDA and CDR2 SQIVND (reference sequence). The CDR3 contains 13 residues. V lost 4 bases to trimming and J lost 10 bases, with 13 bases between them. DNA of the CDR3: TGTGCCAGTAGTACGGACCCACGGGGAAAACTGTTTTTT. Its protein product is CASSTDPRGKLFF. Full variable domain (outside the CDR3, taken from reference TRBV19 and TRBJ1-4): DGGITQSPKYLFRKEGQNVTLSCEQNLNHDAMYWYRQDPGQGLRLIYYSQIVNDFQKGDIAEGYSVSREKKESFPLTVTSAQKNPTAFYLCASSTDPRGKLFFGSGTQLSVL.

This clonotype appeared many times. The chain recombines TRBV5-1 with TRBJ1-2, with a tentative D call TRBD1 (5 bases). The V gene's germline CDR1 is SGHRS and CDR2 YFSETQ. The CDR3 consists of 16 residues. V was clipped by 2 bases and J by 8 bases, with 22 bases between them. The CDR3 loop is CASSLDSRPVTKGYTF. In DNA form, the CDR3 reads TGCGCCAGCAGCTTAGACAGTCGCCCGGTTACGAAGGGCTACACCTTC.

This clonotype was seen only a few times. The V gene is TRBV19, the J gene TRBJ2-5, with D perhaps TRBD1 or TRBD2 (5 bases each). V was clipped by 3 bases and J by 1 base, with 18 bases between them. The CDR3 extends over 17 amino acids. The germline V gene encodes CDR1 LNHDA and CDR2 SQIVND (reference sequence). The CDR3 region has the DNA TGTGCCAGTAGTATGGTGGGCGACAGTGGACTCCAAGAGACCCAGTACTTC. Its translation is CASSMVGDSGLQETQYF.

This clonotype has only a few counts. A much larger clone lies one base from this, so it may be a read error. The chain employs TRBV11-3 and TRBJ2-7; TRBD2 matches at 7 bases. Germline loops: CDR1 SGHNT, CDR2 YENEEA. Trimming cost V 5 bases and J 6 bases; bases outside gene matches: 7. CDR3 length: 13 residues. The chain's CDR3 is CASSIGTTSEQYF. CDR3 bases: TGTGCCAGCAGCATCGGGACTACTTCCGAGCAGTACTTC.

In this sample, this clonotype turned up many times. The chain carries TRBV3-1 and TRBJ2-1; no clear D gene. Germline lookup yields CDR1 LGHDT and CDR2 YNNKEL (reference sequence). Trimming took 0 bases from V and 9 from J, leaving 3 bases between them. CDR3 size: 11 residues. Here the CDR3 reads CASSQDVEQFF. In DNA, the CDR3 is TGTGCCAGCAGCCAAGATGTTGAGCAGTTCTTC.

This clonotype has ten or more counts. The chain has TRBV4-1 and TRBJ2-2; TRBD1 aligns across 8 bases. CDR1 is MGHRA, CDR2 YSYEKL, per germline. The CDR3 has 16 residues. V gave up 4 bases and J gave up 6 bases; unmatched junction bases: 10. The CDR3 loop reads CASSLSSDRAPGELFF. The CDR3 region has the DNA TGCGCCAGCAGCCTATCGTCGGACAGGGCCCCCGGGGAGCTGTTTTTT.

The CDR3 DNA follows: TGTGCCAGCAGTGGCCTGACAGGGATGGGGTCACCCCTCCACTTT. Amino acids: CASSGLTGMGSPLHF. V is TRBV2 and J is TRBJ1-6, with TRBD1 matching 7 bases. The germline V gene encodes CDR1 SNHLY and CDR2 FYNNEI. Germline trimming cut 4 bases from V and 10 bases from J; bases unmatched to any gene: 10. The CDR3 runs 15 residues. Together with reference TRBV2 and TRBJ1-6, the CDR3 gives the full variable domain: EPEVTQTPSHQVTQMGQEVILRCVPISNHLYFYWYRQILGQKVEFLVSFYNNEISEKSEIFDDQFSVERPDGSNFTLKIRSTKLEDSAMYFCASSGLTGMGSPLHFGNGTRLTVT.

The table lists this clonotype with many counts. The chain carries TRBV3-1 and TRBJ2-5; possible D gene TRBD2, 5 bases. The V end lost 1 base, the J end lost 5 bases, and 11 bases lay between the germline ends. The CDR3 contains 14 residues. CDR1 and CDR2 from the germline V gene are LGHDT and YNNKEL (reference sequence). The CDR3 here is CASSQARDIETQYF. The CDR3 DNA sequence: TGTGCCAGCAGCCAAGCACGGGATATCGAGACCCAGTACTTC.

The CDR3 nucleotides are TGTGCCAGTAGCTCCCGACAGGGGTCGGCCAACCATGGCTACACCTTC. This sequence encodes CASSSRQGSANHGYTF. The chain is built from TRBV19 and TRBJ1-2, with TRBD1 matching over 8 bases. With V trimmed by 6 bases and J by 6 bases, 15 bases remained unmatched. The CDR3 contains 16 residues. Germline lookup yields CDR1 LNHDA and CDR2 SQIVND (reference sequence). The full variable domain, in which reference TRBV19 and TRBJ1-2 provide the parts outside the CDR3, is DGGITQSPKYLFRKEGQNVTLSCEQNLNHDAMYWYRQDPGQGLRLIYYSQIVNDFQKGDIAEGYSVSREKKESFPLTVTSAQKNPTAFYLCASSSRQGSANHGYTFGSGTRLTVV.

This clonotype was recorded at least ten times. The CDR3 sequence is CASNTGDGNTIYF. The DNA for the CDR3 is TGTGCCAGCAATACAGGAGATGGAAACACCATATATTTT. The J gene is TRBJ1-3, the V gene TRBV6-6; D might be TRBD1 (5 bases). The CDR3 extends over 13 amino acids. Germline CDR1 MNHNY, CDR2 SVGAGI (reference sequence). The V end was cut by 7 bases, the J end by 3 bases, with 10 bases between.

As concerns this clonotype: A junction boundary mismatches the germline segment, possibly from a read error. V is TRBV27 and J is TRBJ1-2, with D perhaps matching TRBD1 (5 bases). Looked up from germline, CDR1 is MNHEY and CDR2 is SMNVEV (reference sequence). The CDR3 totals 17 residues. For the CDR3, the DNA is TGTGCCAGCAGTTTATCGGGGGGAGGGCCTCAGAGCTATGGCTTCACCTTC. Translated: CASSLSGGGPQSYGFTF.

With regard to this clonotype: The junction and the germline gene differ at one end; a read error may be behind it. The chain has TRBV5-1 and TRBJ1-4; no clear D. This CDR3 has 15 amino acids. Germline V gene data show CDR1 as SGHRS and CDR2 as YFSETQ. CDR3 residues: CASSARQEGGEKLLF. CDR3 in DNA: TGCGCCAGCAGCGCAAGACAAGAGGGTGGGGAAAAACTGCTTTTT.

The sample holds many counts of this clonotype. This chain uses TRBV4-1 with TRBJ2-5, with D hard to call. The CDR3 sequence is 15 residues long. V dropped 1 base and J dropped 4 bases, with 13 bases sitting between them. Germline loops: CDR1 MGHRA, CDR2 YSYEKL. CDR3 nucleotides: TGCGCCAGCAGCCAAGGGGGTTTCGGGCGAGAGACCCAGTACTTC. The encoded protein is CASSQGGFGRETQYF.

This clonotype showed up many times. The chain joins TRBV10-3 to TRBJ2-5; 10 bases fit TRBD2. CDR3 length: 16 amino acids. CDR1 and CDR2 from the germline V gene are ENHRY and SYGVKD. Trimming at V came to 5 bases and at J to 5 bases, leaving 11 bases not matched to a gene. The DNA for the CDR3 is TGTGCCATCAGTTCCAGGGCTAGCGGGGGCGGGGAGACCCAGTACTTC. Amino acid sequence: CAISSRASGGGETQYF.